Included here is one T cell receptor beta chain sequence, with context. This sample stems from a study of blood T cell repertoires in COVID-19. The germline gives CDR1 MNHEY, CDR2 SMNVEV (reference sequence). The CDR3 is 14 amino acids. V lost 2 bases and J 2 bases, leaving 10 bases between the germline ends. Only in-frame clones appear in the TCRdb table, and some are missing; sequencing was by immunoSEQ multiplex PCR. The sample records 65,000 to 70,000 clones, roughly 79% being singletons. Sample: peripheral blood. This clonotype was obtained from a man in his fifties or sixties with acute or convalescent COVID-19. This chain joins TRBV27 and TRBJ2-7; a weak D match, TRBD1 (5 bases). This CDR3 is CASSLGQGPYEQYF. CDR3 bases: TGTGCCAGCAGTTTAGGTCAGGGTCCCTACGAGCAGTACTTC.